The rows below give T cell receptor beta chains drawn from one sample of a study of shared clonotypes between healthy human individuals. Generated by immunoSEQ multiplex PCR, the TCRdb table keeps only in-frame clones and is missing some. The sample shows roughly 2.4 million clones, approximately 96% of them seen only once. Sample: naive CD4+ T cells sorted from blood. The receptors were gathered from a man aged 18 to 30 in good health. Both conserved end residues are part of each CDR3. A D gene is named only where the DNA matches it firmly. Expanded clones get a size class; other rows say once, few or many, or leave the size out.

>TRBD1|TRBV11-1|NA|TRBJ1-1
TGTGCCAGCCTACCGGACAGGGGGTCTTACACTGAAGCTTTCTTT
CASLPDRGSYTEAFF
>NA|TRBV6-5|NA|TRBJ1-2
TGTGCCAGCAGCCTGGGTGTGGACTCCTATGGCTACACCTTC
CASSLGVDSYGYTF
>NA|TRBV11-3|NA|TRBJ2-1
TGTGCCAGCAGCTTAAATCGCGTAGGGAATGAGCAGTTCTTC
CASSLNRVGNEQFF
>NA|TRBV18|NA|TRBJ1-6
TGTGCCAGCTCAGGGGGGGCAACGCGAAATTCACCCCTCCACTTT
CASSGGATRNSPLHF
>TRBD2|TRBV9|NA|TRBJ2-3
TGTGCCAGCAGCGTTAGGACTAGCGCAGATACGCAGTATTTT
CASSVRTSADTQYF
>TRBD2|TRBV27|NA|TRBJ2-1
TGTGCCAGCAGGACCGCGACTAGCGGGGGCTACAATGAGCAGTTCTTC
CASRTATSGGYNEQFF
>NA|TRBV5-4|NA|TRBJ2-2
TGTGCCAGCAGCTTGGAGTTTAAGACAGACGCCGGGGAGCTGTTTTTT
CASSLEFKTDAGELFF
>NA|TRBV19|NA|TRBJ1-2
TGTGCCAGTAGTATTCCGGACAGCCTTCTCTATGGCTACACCTTC
CASSIPDSLLYGYTF
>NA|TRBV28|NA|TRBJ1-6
TGTGCCAGCATACCTCAGGGCTCGGGGAATTCACCCCTCCACTTT
CASIPQGSGNSPLHF
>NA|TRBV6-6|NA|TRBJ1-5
TGTGCCAGCGGGCAGGGCGGACAGCCCCAGCATTTT
CASGQGGQPQHF
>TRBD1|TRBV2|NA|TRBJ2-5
TGTGCCAGCAGGGGACAGGGCGGGGAGACCCAGTACTTC
CASRGQGGETQYF
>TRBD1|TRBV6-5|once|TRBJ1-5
TGTGCCAGCAGTAAGGGACAGACGGGCGTGGTGCCCCAGCATTTT
CASSKGQTGVVPQHF
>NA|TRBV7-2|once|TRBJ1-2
TGTGCCAGCAGACCCACAGGGAACAACTATGGCTACACCTTC
CASRPTGNNYGYTF
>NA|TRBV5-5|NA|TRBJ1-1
TGTGCCAGCAGCAGTTGGGGGGCTGAAGCTTTCTTT
CASSSWGAEAFF
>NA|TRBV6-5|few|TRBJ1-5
TGTGCCAGCAGTTATGGGGGCGGCAATCAGCCCCAGCATTTT
CASSYGGGNQPQHF
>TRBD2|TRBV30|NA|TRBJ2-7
TGTGCCTGGAGAGCGAATGCGGGGGGCGGATACGAGCAGTACTTC
CAWRANAGGGYEQYF
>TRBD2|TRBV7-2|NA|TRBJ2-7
TGTGCCAGCAGCTTAGTCGGGACTAGCGCGATTACCTCCTACGAGCAGTACTTC
CASSLVGTSAITSYEQYF
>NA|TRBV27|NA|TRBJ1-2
TGTGCCAGCAGTTTATCTGGGGTGGGAGGCTACACCTTC
CASSLSGVGGYTF
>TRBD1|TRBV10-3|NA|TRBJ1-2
TGTGCCATCAATCCGATTGGGACAGGGGCCGGCGTCTATGGCTACACCTTC
CAINPIGTGAGVYGYTF
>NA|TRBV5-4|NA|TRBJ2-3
TGTGCCAGCAGCACGACCACAGATACGCAGTATTTT
CASSTTTDTQYF
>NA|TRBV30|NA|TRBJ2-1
TGTGCCTGGAGTCTGGACTTGTGGCAGTTCTTC
CAWSLDLWQFF
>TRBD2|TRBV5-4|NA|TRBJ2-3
TGTGCCAGCAGCCCGGGACTAGCGGGGGTCCCGGGTACGCAGTATTTT
CASSPGLAGVPGTQYF
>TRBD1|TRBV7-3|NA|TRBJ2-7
TGTGCCAGCAGCTCCGGGACAGGGGGACACGAGCAGTACTTC
CASSSGTGGHEQYF
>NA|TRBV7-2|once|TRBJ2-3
TGTGCCAGCAGCTTAGGGGGCGGTAACACAGATACGCAGTATTTT
CASSLGGGNTDTQYF
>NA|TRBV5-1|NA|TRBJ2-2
TGCGCCAGCAGCGTGGACCTCACCGGGGAGCTGTTTTTT
CASSVDLTGELFF
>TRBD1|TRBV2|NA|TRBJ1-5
TGTGCCAGCAGGGCAGACAGGGCGGGTCAGCCCCAGCATTTT
CASRADRAGQPQHF
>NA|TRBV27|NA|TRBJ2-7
TGTGCCAGCAGTCAGAGGAAGCCTGGCTTGAGGCGATCCGACGAGCAGTACTTC
CASSQRKPGLRRSDEQYF
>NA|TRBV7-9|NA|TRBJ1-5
TGTGCCAGCAGCTTAGCATGGACAGACAATAGCAATCAGCCCCAGCATTTT
CASSLAWTDNSNQPQHF
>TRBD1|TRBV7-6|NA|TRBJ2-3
TGTGCCAGCACCACCGGGACAGGGTATAGCACAGATACGCAGTATTTT
CASTTGTGYSTDTQYF
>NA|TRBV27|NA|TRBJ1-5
TGTGCCACCGCGACGGGGACAACTAATCAGCCCCAGCATTTT
CATATGTTNQPQHF
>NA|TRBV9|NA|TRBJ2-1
TGTGCCAGCAGCGTATTGCCCCGGGAGAGGGAGGACAATGAGCAGTTCTTC
CASSVLPREREDNEQFF
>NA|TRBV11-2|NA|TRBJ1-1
TGTGCCAGCAGGCCTCCGACAGGCGTGAACACTGAAGCTTTCTTT
CASRPPTGVNTEAFF
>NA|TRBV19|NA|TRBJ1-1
TGTGCCAGTAGTATAATGCAAAACACTGAAGCTTTCTTT
CASSIMQNTEAFF
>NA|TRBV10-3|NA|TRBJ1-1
TGTGCCATCAACTTGGATCCGATGAACACTGAAGCTTTCTTT
CAINLDPMNTEAFF
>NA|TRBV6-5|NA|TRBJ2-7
TGTGCCAGCAATCGAGGGGCCACGACCGCCGAGCAGTACTTC
CASNRGATTAEQYF
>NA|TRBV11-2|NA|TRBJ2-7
TGTGCCAGCAGCTTAGGGGTCGGCGAGCAGTACTTC
CASSLGVGEQYF
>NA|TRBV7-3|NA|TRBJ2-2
TGTGCCAGCAGCTTAAAGCCGAGGAGCACCGGGGAGCTGTTTTTT
CASSLKPRSTGELFF
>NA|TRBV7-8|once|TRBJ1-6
TGTGCCAGCAGCTTAGCTGCAGGGAGAGGTTCACCCCTCCACTTT
CASSLAAGRGSPLHF
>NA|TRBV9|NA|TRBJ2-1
TGTGCCAGCAGCGCCGGTTATCCGACCGGGAGTGGAGAGCAGTTCTTC
CASSAGYPTGSGEQFF
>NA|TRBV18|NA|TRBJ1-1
TGTGCCAGCTCATCCGACCAGAACACTGAAGCTTTCTTT
CASSSDQNTEAFF
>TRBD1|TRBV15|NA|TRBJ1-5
TGTGCCACCAGTCGGACAGGGAATCAGCCCCAGCATTTT
CATSRTGNQPQHF
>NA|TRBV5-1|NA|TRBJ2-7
TGCGCCAGCAGCTCCCGGGCCTCAGACGGCGAGCAGTACTTC
CASSSRASDGEQYF
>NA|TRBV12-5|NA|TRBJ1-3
TGTGCTAGTGGTTTGGTAACAGGGAGTTCTGGAAACACCATATATTTT
CASGLVTGSSGNTIYF
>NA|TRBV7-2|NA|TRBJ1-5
TGTGCCAGCAGCTTAGGCAGGGCTGAGCCCCAGCATTTT
CASSLGRAEPQHF
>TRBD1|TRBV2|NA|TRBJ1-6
TGTGCCAGCAGGGAACAGGGGGCGCGAAATTCACCCCTCCACTTT
CASREQGARNSPLHF
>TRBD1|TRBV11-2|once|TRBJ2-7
TGTGCCAGCAGCTTAGATACAGGGGGCTTCTACGAGCAGTACTTC
CASSLDTGGFYEQYF
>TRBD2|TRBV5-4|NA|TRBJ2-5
TGTGCCTGCAAAGCGGGGGGGCCATTGGAGACCCAGTACTTC
CACKAGGPLETQYF
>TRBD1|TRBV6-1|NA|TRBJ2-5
TGTGCCAGCAAGAGACAGGGCACACAAGAGACCCAGTACTTC
CASKRQGTQETQYF
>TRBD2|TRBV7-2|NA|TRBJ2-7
TGTGCCAGCAGCTTCGGGAGGCTAGAAACTGGCGAGCAGTACTTC
CASSFGRLETGEQYF
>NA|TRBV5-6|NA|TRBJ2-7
TGTGCCAGCAGCTTATACGACAGATCCGAGCAGTACTTC
CASSLYDRSEQYF
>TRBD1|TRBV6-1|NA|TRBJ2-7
TGTGCCAGCAGTGGGACAGGGACTCTTAACGAGCAGTACTTC
CASSGTGTLNEQYF
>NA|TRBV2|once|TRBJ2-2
TGTGCCAGCAGTGGACGGACCCGTGGCACCGGGGAGCTGTTTTTT
CASSGRTRGTGELFF
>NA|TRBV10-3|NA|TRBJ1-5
TGTGCCATCAGTCCACAGGAATATAGCAATCAGCCCCAGCATTTT
CAISPQEYSNQPQHF
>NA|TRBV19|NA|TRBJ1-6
TGTGCCAGTAGTCCTCCGGGACCGATCAATTCACCCCTCCACTTT
CASSPPGPINSPLHF